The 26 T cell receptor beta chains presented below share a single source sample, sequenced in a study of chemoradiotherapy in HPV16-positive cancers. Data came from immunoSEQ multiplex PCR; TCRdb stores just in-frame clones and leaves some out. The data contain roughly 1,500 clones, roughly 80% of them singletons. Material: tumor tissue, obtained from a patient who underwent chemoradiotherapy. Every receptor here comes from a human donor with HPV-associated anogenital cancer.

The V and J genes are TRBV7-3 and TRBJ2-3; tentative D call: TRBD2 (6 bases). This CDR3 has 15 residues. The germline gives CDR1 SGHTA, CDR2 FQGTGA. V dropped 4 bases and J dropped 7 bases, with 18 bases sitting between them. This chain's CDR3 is CASSSQTAGINTQYF. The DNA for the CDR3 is TGTGCCAGCAGCTCACAAACGGCGGGGATAAATACGCAGTATTTT.

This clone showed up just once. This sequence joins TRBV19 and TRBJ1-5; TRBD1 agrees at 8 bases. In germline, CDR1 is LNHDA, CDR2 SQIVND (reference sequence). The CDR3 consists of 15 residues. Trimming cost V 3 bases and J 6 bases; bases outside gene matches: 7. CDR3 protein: CASSIGRGQGQPQHF. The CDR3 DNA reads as TGTGCCAGTAGTATCGGCAGGGGGCAGGGTCAGCCCCAGCATTTT.

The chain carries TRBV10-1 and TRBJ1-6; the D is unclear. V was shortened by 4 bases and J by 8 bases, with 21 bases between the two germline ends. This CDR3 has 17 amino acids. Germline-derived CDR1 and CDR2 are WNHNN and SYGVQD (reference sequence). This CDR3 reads CASSARNITNSHSPLHF. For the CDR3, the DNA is TGCGCCAGCAGTGCAAGAAACATCACCAATTCTCATTCACCCCTCCACTTT.

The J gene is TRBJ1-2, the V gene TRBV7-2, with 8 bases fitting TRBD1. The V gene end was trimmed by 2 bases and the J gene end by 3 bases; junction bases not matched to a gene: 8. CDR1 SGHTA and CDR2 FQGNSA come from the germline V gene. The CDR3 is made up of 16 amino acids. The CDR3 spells CASSLKPGGAHYGYTF. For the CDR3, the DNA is TGTGCCAGCAGCTTAAAACCAGGGGGCGCGCACTATGGCTACACCTTC.

The CDR3 here is CASSPKATGGMGETQYF. The CDR3 region has the DNA TGCGCCAGCAGCCCAAAGGCAACGGGAGGGATGGGAGAGACCCAGTACTTC. The chain joins TRBV4-3 to TRBJ2-5; 8 bases map to TRBD2. The CDR3 runs 17 residues. V lost 4 bases and J lost 4; bases outside the gene matches: 14. CDR1 is LGHNA and CDR2 is YSLEER in the germline V gene.

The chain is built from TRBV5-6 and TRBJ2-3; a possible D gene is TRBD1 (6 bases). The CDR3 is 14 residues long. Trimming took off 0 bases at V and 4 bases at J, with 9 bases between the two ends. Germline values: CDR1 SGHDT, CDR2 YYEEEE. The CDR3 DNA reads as TGTGCCAGCAGCTTGGTACAGGGTGCAGATACGCAGTATTTT. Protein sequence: CASSLVQGADTQYF. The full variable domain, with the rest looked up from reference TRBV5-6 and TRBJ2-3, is DAGVTQSPTHLIKTRGQQVTLRCSPKSGHDTVSWYQQALGQGPQFIFQYYEEEERQRGNFPDRFSGHQFPNYSSELNVNALLLGDSALYLCASSLVQGADTQYFGPGTRLTVL.

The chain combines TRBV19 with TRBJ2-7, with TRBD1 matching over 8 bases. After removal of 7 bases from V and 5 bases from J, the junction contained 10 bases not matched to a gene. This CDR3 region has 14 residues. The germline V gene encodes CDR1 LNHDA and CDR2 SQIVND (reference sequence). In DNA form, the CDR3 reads TGTGCCAGTACCTCGGGGGACAGGATCCACGAGCAGTACTTC. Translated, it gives CASTSGDRIHEQYF.

The CDR3 reads CASSQSEEGNTEAFF. CDR3 DNA: TGCGCCAGCAGTCAATCGGAGGAGGGGAACACTGAAGCTTTCTTT. The chain combines TRBV23-1 with TRBJ1-1; unclear D gene. TRBV23-1 qualifies as an ORF whose function is uncertain. CDR3 length equals 15 residues. The V end was cut by 0 bases, the J end by 1 base, with 9 bases between.

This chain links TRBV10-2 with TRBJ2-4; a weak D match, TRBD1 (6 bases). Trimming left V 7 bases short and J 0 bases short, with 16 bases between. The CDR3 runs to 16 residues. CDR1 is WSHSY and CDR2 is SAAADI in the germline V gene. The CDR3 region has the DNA TGCGCCAGCAATGGTCGGGACACTCTAGCCAAAAACATTCAGTACTTC. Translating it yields CASNGRDTLAKNIQYF.

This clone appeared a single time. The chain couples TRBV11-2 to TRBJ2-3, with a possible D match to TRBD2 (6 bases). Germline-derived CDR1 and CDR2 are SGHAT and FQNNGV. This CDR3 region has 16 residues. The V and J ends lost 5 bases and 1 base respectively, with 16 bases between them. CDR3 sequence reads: CASSTTPGLRTDTQYF. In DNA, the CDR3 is TGTGCCAGCAGCACGACGCCGGGACTCCGCACAGATACGCAGTATTTT.

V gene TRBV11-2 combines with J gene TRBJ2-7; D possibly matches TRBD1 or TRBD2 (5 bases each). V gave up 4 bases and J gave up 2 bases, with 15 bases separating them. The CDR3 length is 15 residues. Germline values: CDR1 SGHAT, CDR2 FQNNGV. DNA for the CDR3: TGTGCCAGCAGCTCTATCCCCGGGGCCCCCTACGAGCAGTACTTC. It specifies CASSSIPGAPYEQYF.

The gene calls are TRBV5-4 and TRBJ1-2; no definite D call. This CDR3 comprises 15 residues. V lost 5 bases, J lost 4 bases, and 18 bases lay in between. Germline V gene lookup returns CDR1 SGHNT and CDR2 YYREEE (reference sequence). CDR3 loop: CASRSLPGKTYGYTF. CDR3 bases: TGTGCCAGCAGGAGCCTACCAGGAAAGACCTATGGCTACACCTTC. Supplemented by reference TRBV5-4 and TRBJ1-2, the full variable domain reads ETGVTQSPTHLIKTRGQQVTLRCSSQSGHNTVSWYQQALGQGPQFIFQYYREEENGRGNFPPRFSGLQFPNYSSELNVNALELDDSALYLCASRSLPGKTYGYTFGSGTRLTVV.

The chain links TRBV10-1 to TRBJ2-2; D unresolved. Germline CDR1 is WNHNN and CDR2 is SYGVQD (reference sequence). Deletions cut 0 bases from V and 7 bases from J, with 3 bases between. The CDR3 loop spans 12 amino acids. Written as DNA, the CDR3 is TGCGCCAGCAGTGAGTCGGGCGGGGAGCTGTTTTTT. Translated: CASSESGGELFF.

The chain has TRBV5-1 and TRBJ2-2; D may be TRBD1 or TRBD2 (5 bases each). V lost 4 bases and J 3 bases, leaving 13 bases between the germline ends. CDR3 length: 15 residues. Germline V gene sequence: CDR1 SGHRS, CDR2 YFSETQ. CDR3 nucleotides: TGCGCCAGCAGCCTGCGGATGGGGGACACCGGGGAGCTGTTTTTT. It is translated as CASSLRMGDTGELFF. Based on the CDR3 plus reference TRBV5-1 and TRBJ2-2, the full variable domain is KAGVTQTPRYLIKTRGQQVTLSCSPISGHRSVSWYQQTPGQGLQFLFEYFSETQRNKGNFPGRFSGRQFSNSRSEMNVSTLELGDSALYLCASSLRMGDTGELFFGEGSRLTVL.

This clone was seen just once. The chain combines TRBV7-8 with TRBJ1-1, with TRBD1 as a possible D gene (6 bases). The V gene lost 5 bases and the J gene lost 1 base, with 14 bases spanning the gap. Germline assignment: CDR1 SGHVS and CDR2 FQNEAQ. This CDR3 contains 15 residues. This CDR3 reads CASSLQDRGNTEAFF. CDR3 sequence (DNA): TGTGCCAGCAGCCTACAGGACAGAGGGAACACTGAAGCTTTCTTT.

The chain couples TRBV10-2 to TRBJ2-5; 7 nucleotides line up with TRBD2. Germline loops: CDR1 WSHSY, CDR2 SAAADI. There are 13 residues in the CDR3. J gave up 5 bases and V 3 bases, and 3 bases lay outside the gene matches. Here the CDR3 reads CASSESGVETQYF. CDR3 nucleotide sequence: TGCGCCAGCAGTGAAAGCGGGGTTGAGACCCAGTACTTC.

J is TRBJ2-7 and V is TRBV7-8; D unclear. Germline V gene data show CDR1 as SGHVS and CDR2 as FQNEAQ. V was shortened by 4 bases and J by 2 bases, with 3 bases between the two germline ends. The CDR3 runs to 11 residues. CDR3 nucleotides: TGTGCCAGCAGCTCCACCTACGAGCAGTACTTC. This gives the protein CASSSTYEQYF.

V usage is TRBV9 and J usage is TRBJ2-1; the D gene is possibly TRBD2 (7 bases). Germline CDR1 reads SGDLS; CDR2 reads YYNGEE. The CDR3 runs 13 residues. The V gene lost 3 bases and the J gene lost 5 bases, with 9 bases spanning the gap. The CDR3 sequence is CASSGGGHNEQFF. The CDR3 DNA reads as TGTGCCAGCAGCGGGGGGGGGCACAATGAGCAGTTCTTC.

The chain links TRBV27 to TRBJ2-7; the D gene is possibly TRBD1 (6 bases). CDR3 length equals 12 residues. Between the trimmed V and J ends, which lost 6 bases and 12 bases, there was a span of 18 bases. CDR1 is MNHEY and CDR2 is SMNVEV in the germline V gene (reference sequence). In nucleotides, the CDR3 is TGTGCCAGCAGGGAAGGTCCGGGACACTTGTACTTC. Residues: CASREGPGHLYF.

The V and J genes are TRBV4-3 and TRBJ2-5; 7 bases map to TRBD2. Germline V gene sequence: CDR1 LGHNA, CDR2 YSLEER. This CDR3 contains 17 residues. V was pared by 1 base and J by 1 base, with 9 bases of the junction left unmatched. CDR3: CASSQASGISPQETQYF. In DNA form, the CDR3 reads TGCGCCAGCAGCCAAGCGAGCGGGATATCCCCCCAAGAGACCCAGTACTTC.

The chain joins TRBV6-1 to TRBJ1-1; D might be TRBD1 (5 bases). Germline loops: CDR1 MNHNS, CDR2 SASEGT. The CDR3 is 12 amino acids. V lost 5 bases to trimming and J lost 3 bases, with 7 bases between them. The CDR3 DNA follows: TGTGCCAGCAGTAAAGGGGACACTGAAGCTTTCTTT. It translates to CASSKGDTEAFF.

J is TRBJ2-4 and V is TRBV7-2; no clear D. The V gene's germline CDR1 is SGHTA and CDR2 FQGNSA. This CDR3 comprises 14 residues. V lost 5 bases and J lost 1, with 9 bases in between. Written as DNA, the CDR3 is TGTGCCAGCAGCCCTCCAGAGGCCAAAAACATTCAGTACTTC. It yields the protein CASSPPEAKNIQYF.

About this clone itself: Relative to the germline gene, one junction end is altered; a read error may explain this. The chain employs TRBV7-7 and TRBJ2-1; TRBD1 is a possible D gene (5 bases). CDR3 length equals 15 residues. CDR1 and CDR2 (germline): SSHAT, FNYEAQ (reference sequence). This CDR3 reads CASSRALSTYNEQFF. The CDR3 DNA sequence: TGTGCTAGCAGCAGGGCGTTGAGTACCTACAATGAGCAGTTCTTC. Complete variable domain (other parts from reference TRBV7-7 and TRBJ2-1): GAGVSQSPRYKVTKRGQDVTLRCDPISSHATLYWYQQALGQGPEFLTYFNYEAQPDKSGLPSDRFSAERPEGSISTLTIQRTEQRDSAMYRCASSRALSTYNEQFFGPGTRLTVL.

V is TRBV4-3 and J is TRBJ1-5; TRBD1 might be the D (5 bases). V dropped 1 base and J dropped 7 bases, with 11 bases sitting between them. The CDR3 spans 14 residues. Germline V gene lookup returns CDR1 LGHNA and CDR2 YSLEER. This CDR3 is CASSQGWGMQPQHF. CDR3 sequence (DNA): TGCGCCAGCAGCCAAGGATGGGGGATGCAGCCCCAGCATTTT.

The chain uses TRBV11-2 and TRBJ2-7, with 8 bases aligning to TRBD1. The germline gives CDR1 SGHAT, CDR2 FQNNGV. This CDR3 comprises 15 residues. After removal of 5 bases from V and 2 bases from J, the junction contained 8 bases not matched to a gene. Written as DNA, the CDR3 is TGTGCCAGCAGCCCACCGGACAGGGTAGCCTACGAGCAGTACTTC. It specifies CASSPPDRVAYEQYF. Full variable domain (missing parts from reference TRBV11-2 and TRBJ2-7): EAGVAQSPRYKIIEKRQSVAFWCNPISGHATLYWYQQILGQGPKLLIQFQNNGVVDDSQLPKDRFSAERLKGVDSTLKIQPAKLEDSAVYLCASSPPDRVAYEQYFGPGTRLTVT.

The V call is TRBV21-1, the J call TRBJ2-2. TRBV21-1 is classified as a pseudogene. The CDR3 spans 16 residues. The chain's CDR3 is CASSKAGGHYTGELFF. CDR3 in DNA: TGTGCCAGCAGCAAGGCCGGGGGACACTACACCGGGGAGCTGTTTTTT.